Given below is one T cell receptor (beta chain) in context. Antigen: not known. An end of the junction differs from the germline gene, which may be a read error. This sample was taken from a study of post-analysis software for immune sequencing data. Study-wide findings and caveats: Patients showed TRBV5-6, TRBV5-1 and TRBV20-1 among about five TRBV segments more frequent than in controls.

The CDR3 has 14 residues. CDR1 DFQATT and CDR2 SNEGSKA come from the germline V gene (reference sequence). Unique molecular identifiers were carried by the TCR beta cDNA libraries. TCRdb ran MiXCR on the PCR reads and lists one entry per CDR3 protein. The sample lists some 700,000 distinct CDR3 sequences; 55% to 60% were seen once. The sequenced sample was blood. This clonotype originated in a girl under 10 years old with multiple sclerosis. V gene TRBV20-1 combines with J gene TRBJ1-1; D is ambiguous. In nucleotides, the CDR3 is TGCAGTGTTAGAATGTCGGCCACGAACACTGAAGCTTTCTTT. Amino acids: CSVRMSATNTEAFF.